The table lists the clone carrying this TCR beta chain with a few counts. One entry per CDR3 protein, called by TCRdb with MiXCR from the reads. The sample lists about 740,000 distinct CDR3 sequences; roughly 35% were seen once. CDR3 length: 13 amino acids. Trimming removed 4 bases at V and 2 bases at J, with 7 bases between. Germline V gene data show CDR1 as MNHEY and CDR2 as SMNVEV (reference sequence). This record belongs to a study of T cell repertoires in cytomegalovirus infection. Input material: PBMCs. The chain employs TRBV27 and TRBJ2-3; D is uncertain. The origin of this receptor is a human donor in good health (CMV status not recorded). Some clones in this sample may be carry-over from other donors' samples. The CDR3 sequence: CASSYRTTDTQYF. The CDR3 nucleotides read TGTGCCAGCAGTTACCGAACCACAGATACGCAGTATTTT.